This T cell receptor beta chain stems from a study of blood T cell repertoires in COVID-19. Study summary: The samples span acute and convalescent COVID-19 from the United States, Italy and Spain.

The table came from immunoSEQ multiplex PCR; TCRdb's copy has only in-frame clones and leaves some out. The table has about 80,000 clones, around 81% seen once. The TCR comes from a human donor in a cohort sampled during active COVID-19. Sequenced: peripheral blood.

The CDR3 spells CASSLYPPTGTGGTYEQYF. Here the CDR3 DNA reads TGTGCCAGCAGTTTATACCCACCAACCGGGACAGGGGGGACCTACGAGCAGTACTTC. The chain has TRBV28 and TRBJ2-7; TRBD1 matches 11 bases. CDR1 is MDHEN, CDR2 SYDVKM, per germline. V lost 1 base, J lost 2 bases, and 13 bases stayed unmatched. The CDR3 has 19 residues.